The clone carrying this T cell receptor beta chain was detected many times. Its antigen is still unknown. V was trimmed by 5 bases and J by 2 bases, leaving 13 bases between them. CDR3 size: 14 residues. From germline, CDR1 is SGHTA and CDR2 FQGNSA. The sample belongs to a study of identical twins. Findings of the study overall: There were fewer insertions in abundant cord blood beta clonotypes, but memory repertoires showed no such pattern.

From the 5' RACE reads, TCRdb called clonotypes with MiXCR, one entry per CDR3 protein. The table shows 1.5 million to 2 million distinct CDR3 sequences, with about 32% occurring only once. Material: cord blood. This receptor was obtained from a newborn girl in good health. V usage is TRBV7-2 and J usage is TRBJ2-7; D ambiguous. Here the CDR3 reads CASSLFDRPYEQYF. The CDR3 coding sequence is TGTGCCAGCAGCCTCTTCGATCGCCCCTACGAGCAGTACTTC.